This TCR beta chain is from a study of graft-versus-host responses after intestinal transplantation. Study-level information: Multivisceral, liver-intestinal, or isolated intestinal grafts went to recipients. Each patient got anti-thymocyte globulin induction, then tacrolimus and steroids for around three years. Notes on the study in general: Detected in recipient marrow were GvH clones, some of which were first observed in ileum or blood.

Worth noting for this clone: Its antigen is as yet unknown.

In germline, CDR1 is MNHEY, CDR2 SVGAGI. Trimming pared 4 bases from V and 3 bases from J, leaving 16 bases between. This CDR3 has 16 residues. Profiled with immunoSEQ multiplex PCR; TCRdb holds only in-frame clones, not every one. Among 85,000 to 100,000 clones, more than 75% were seen once, and the ten largest hold 1.4%. This specimen consisted of PBMCs, obtained 255 days after intestinal transplant. This chain links TRBV6-5 with TRBJ2-4; D might be TRBD1 (6 bases). This receptor was taken from a human patient who received an intestinal transplant, so some T cells may come from the graft donor. The CDR3 reads CASSSHRVNGKNIQYF. DNA for the CDR3: TGTGCCAGCAGTTCTCACAGGGTGAACGGCAAAAACATTCAGTACTTC.